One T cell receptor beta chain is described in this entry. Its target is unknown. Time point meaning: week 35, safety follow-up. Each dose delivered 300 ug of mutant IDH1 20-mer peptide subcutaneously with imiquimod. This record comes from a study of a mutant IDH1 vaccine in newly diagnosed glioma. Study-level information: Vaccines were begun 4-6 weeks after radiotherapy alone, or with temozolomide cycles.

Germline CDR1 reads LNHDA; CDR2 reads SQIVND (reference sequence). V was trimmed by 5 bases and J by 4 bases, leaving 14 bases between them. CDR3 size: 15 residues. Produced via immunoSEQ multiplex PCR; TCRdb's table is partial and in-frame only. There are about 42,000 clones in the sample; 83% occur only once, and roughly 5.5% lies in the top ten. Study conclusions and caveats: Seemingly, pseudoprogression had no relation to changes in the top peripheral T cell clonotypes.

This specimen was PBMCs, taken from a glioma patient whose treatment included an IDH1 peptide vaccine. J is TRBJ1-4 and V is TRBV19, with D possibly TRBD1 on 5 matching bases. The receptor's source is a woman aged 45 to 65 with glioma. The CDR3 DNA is TGTGCCAGTAGTGGATGGTCTGGGGGTAATGAAAAACTGTTTTTT. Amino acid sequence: CASSGWSGGNEKLFF.